In its sample, the clone carrying this TCR beta chain was seen many times. This sample stems from a study of early T cells in non-severe SARS-CoV-2 infection. The CDR3 covers 16 residues. Trimming left V 4 bases short and J 5 bases short, with 20 bases between. Germline V gene sequence: CDR1 SNHLY, CDR2 FYNNEI. TCRdb ran MiXCR on the 5' RACE reads and lists one entry per CDR3 protein. The sample lists 57,000 or so distinct CDR3 sequences, around 12% occurring once. The gene calls are TRBV2 and TRBJ2-5; either TRBD1 or TRBD2 may fit D (7 bases each). The source is an adult who was a healthcare worker with PCR-confirmed SARS-CoV-2 infection or an uninfected control (not recorded which). The donor label of this sample is uncertain. Source: whole blood, taken at baseline. Here the CDR3 reads CASSGLPVQGGETQYF. CDR3 DNA: TGTGCCAGCAGTGGACTCCCTGTTCAGGGGGGGGAGACCCAGTACTTC.